This section outlines one T cell receptor beta chain sequence together with its context. The antigen is not known. The V and J ends lost 6 bases and 2 bases, in that order; junction bases with no gene match: 13. The CDR3 has 17 amino acids. Germline V CDR1 and CDR2: ENHRY, SYGVKD. This record comes from a study of blood T cells in healthy people across ages. Drawing of peripheral blood yielded roughly 9.8 milliliters from each donor. A second roughly 6 to 12 cycle PCR used barcoded and J-beta primers. Each cDNA was tagged by a template-switch adaptor containing 12 random nucleotides. TCRdb re-derived calls from the 5' RACE reads in MiXCR, one entry per CDR3 protein. The profile shows around 1.1 million distinct CDR3 sequences, around two fifths of them singletons. Study findings and constraints: It was held that the diversity estimates obtained from one million T cells were underestimates. With age, beta diversity per million T cells declined roughly linearly, significantly by 40.

V usage is TRBV10-3 and J usage is TRBJ1-1; 9 nucleotides align to TRBD1. The source material was blood. This sequence originates from a man between 18 and 35 years old in good health. The CDR3 here is CAISIGTGSNPNTEAFF. Here the CDR3 DNA reads TGTGCCATCAGCATAGGGACAGGGTCGAATCCCAACACTGAAGCTTTCTTT.